A single sample gave rise to the 9 T cell receptor beta chains below, sequenced in a study of blood T cell repertoires in COVID-19. Repertoires were generated with immunoSEQ multiplex PCR, while TCRdb's copy carries only in-frame clones and drops some. This table holds 200,000 or so clones, 80% to 90% found once. Sequenced input: PBMCs or T cells enriched from blood (not recorded which). The source is a woman younger than 30 in a cohort exposed to, infected with or recovered from COVID-19 (not recorded which).

The chain has TRBV11-2 and TRBJ1-1; D ambiguous. V lost 2 bases, J lost 7 bases, and 5 bases lay in between. This CDR3 is 11 amino acids long. Germline V gives CDR1 SGHAT, CDR2 FQNNGV. The CDR3 DNA reads as TGTGCCAGCAGCTTACGTAATGAAGCTTTCTTT. Protein: CASSLRNEAFF.

This sequence joins TRBV7-2 and TRBJ1-3; 7 bases agree with TRBD1. This CDR3 spans 13 amino acids. The junction had 4 bases not matched to a gene; V was cut back by 3 bases and J by 8 bases. The germline V gene has CDR1 SGHTA and CDR2 FQGNSA. Here the CDR3 reads CASSLTGPHTIYF. The DNA for the CDR3 is TGTGCCAGCAGCTTGACAGGGCCCCACACCATATATTTT.

The rearrangement links TRBV5-1 to TRBJ2-3; 9 positions match TRBD2. Germline loops: CDR1 SGHRS, CDR2 YFSETQ. V was clipped by 0 bases and J by 3 bases; unmatched bases: 8. This CDR3 contains 17 residues. The CDR3 loop is CASSLGDSGRVTDTQYF. CDR3 nucleotide sequence: TGCGCCAGCAGCTTGGGGGATAGCGGGAGAGTGACAGATACGCAGTATTTT. The full variable domain, rest sourced from reference TRBV5-1 and TRBJ2-3, is KAGVTQTPRYLIKTRGQQVTLSCSPISGHRSVSWYQQTPGQGLQFLFEYFSETQRNKGNFPGRFSGRQFSNSRSEMNVSTLELGDSALYLCASSLGDSGRVTDTQYFGPGTRLTVL.

This chain connects TRBV3-1 (or the pseudogene TRBV3-2) to TRBJ1-1, with D possibly matching TRBD1 (6 bases). CDR1 is LGHDT, CDR2 YNNKEL, per germline (reference sequence). The V gene lost 4 bases and the J gene lost 5 bases, with 11 bases spanning the gap. This CDR3 region has 13 residues. The CDR3 bases are TGTGCCAGCAGCCCCACAGGGAATACTGAAGCTTTCTTT. Amino acid sequence: CASSPTGNTEAFF.

The CDR3 nucleotides read TGTGCCGGACGACAGGGCCGCACGAACACCGGGGAGCTGTTTTTT. Translation: CAGRQGRTNTGELFF. The chain joins TRBV11-2 to TRBJ2-2, with 7 bases identical to TRBD1. J lost 0 bases, V lost 11 bases, and 9 bases had no gene match. Per the germline V gene, CDR1 is SGHAT and CDR2 is FQNNGV. The CDR3 length is 15 residues.

This clone appeared a single time. The V and J genes are TRBV3-1 (or the pseudogene TRBV3-2) and TRBJ1-2, with 7 positions matching TRBD1. The V gene's germline CDR1 is LGHDT and CDR2 YNNKEL (reference sequence). This CDR3 region has 15 residues. J lost 3 bases, V lost 2 bases, and 6 bases had no gene match. The CDR3 bases are TGTGCCAGCAGCCAATGGATGGGGACAGACTATGGCTACACCTTC. The encoded protein is CASSQWMGTDYGYTF.

CDR3 protein: CASSLGGDGYTF. In DNA, the CDR3 is TGTGCCAGCAGTTTAGGGGGGGATGGCTACACCTTC. This chain connects TRBV28 to TRBJ1-2; weak D call: TRBD1 (5 bases). V shed 2 bases and J shed 6 bases, with 7 bases lying between them. The CDR3 has 12 residues. The germline V gene has CDR1 MDHEN and CDR2 SYDVKM.

The rearrangement uses TRBV3-1 (or the pseudogene TRBV3-2) and TRBJ1-5; 8 positions match TRBD1. The CDR3 is 15 amino acids. The germline V gene encodes CDR1 LGHDT and CDR2 YNNKEL (reference sequence). Trimming cost V 0 bases and J 5 bases; bases outside gene matches: 3. CDR3 amino acids: CASSQEMTGDQPQHF. The CDR3, as DNA: TGTGCCAGCAGCCAAGAAATGACAGGGGATCAGCCCCAGCATTTT.

The chain employs TRBV2 and TRBJ2-5, with D unclear. The CDR3 is 13 residues long. Trimming removed 6 bases from V and 5 bases from J, with 13 bases in between. CDR1 is SNHLY and CDR2 is FYNNEI in the germline V gene. The CDR3: CASSPGLRETQYF. DNA of the CDR3: TGTGCCAGCAGCCCCGGCCTGCGGGAGACCCAGTACTTC. The full variable domain, its missing parts supplied by reference TRBV2 and TRBJ2-5, is EPEVTQTPSHQVTQMGQEVILRCVPISNHLYFYWYRQILGQKVEFLVSFYNNEISEKSEIFDDQFSVERPDGSNFTLKIRSTKLEDSAMYFCASSPGLRETQYFGPGTRLLVL.